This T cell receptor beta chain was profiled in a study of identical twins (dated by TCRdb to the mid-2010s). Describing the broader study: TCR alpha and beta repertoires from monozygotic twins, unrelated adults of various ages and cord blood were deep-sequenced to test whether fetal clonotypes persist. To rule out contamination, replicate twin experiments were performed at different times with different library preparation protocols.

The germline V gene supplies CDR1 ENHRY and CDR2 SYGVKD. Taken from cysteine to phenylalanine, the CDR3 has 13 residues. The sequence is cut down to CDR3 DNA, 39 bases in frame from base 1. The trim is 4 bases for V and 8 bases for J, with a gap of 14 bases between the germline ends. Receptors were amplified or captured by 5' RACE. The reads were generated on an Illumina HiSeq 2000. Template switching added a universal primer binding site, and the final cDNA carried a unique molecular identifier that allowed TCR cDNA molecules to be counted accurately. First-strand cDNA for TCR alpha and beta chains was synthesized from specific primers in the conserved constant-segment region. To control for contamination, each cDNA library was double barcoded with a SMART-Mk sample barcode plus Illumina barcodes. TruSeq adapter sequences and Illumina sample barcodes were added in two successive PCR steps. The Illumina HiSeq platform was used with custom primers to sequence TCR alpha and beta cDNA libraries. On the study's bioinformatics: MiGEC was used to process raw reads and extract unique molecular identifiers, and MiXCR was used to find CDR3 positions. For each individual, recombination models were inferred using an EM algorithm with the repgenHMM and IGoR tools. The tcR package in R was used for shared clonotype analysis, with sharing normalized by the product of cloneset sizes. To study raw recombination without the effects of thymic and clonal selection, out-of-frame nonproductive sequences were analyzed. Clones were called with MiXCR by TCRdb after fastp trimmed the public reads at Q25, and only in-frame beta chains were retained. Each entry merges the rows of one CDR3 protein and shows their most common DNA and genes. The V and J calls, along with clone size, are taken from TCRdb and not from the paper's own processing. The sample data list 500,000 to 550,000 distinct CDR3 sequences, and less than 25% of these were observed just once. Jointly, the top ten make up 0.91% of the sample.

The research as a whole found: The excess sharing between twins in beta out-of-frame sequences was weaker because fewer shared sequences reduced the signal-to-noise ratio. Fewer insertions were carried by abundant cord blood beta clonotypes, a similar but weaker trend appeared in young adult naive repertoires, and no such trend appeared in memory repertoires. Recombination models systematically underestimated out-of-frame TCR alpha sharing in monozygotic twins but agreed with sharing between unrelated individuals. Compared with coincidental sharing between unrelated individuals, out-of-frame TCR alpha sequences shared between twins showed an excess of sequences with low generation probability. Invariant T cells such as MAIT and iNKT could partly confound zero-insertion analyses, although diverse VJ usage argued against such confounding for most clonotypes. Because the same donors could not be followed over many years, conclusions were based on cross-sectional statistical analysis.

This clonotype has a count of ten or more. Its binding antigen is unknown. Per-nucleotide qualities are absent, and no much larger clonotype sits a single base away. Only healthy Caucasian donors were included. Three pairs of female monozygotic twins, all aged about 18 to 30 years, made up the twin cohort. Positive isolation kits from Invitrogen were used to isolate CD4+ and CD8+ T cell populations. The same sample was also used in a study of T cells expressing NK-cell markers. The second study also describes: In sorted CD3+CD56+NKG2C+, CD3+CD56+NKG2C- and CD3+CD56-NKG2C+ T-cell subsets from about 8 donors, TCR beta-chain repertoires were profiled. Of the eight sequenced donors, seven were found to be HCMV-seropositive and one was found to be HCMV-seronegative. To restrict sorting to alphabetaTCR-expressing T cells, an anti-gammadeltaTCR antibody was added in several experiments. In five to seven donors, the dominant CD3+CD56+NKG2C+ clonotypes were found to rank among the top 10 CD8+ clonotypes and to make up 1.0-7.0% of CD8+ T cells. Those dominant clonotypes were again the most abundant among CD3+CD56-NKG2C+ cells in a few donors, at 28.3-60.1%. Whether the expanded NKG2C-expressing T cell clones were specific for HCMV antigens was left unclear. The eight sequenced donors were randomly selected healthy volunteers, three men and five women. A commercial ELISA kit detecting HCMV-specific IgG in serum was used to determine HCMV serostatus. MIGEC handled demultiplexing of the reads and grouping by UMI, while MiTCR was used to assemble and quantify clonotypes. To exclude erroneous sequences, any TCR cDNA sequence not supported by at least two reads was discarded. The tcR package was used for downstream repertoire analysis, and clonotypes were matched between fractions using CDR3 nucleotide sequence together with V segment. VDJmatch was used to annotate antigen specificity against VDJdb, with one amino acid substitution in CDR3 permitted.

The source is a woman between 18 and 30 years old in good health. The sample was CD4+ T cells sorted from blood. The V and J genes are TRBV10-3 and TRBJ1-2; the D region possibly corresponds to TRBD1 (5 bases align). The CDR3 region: CAISGTGTGGYTF. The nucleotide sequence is TGTGCCATCAGTGGCACAGGTACGGGCGGCTACACCTTC.